Only a few counts were recorded for the clone carrying this T cell receptor (beta chain). Its antigen is not identified. TCRdb recomputed calls from the reads with MiXCR, one row per CDR3 protein. In the table there are about 920,000 distinct CDR3 sequences, roughly 30% of which are singletons. The sample originates from a study of T cell repertoires in cytomegalovirus infection. Study-wide context: Public TCR beta signatures indicated both CMV infection and matching HLA type.

The TCR was taken from a human donor in good health (CMV status not recorded). Some clones in this sample may be carry-over from other donors' samples. The specimen comprised cultured CD8+ T cells from PBMCs, sampled from culture after CMV antigen stimulation.

Here the CDR3 reads CASSLPPGRGGEQFF. The CDR3 DNA reads TGTGCCAGCAGCCTCCCCCCTGGCAGGGGAGGTGAGCAGTTCTTC. This chain joins TRBV11-2 and TRBJ2-1; perhaps D is TRBD1 or TRBD2 (6 bases each). Germline CDR1 SGHAT, CDR2 FQNNGV. V was trimmed by 5 bases and J by 9 bases, leaving 20 bases between them. The CDR3 totals 15 residues.